This is a list of T cell receptor beta chains from one sample in a study of blood T cell repertoires in COVID-19. Method: immunoSEQ multiplex PCR; TCRdb's copy keeps in-frame clones and lacks some. The table has about 97,000 clones, approximately 81% seen once; the top ten hold approximately 4.5%. Sequencing was carried out using peripheral blood. These receptors were obtained from a man in his fifties or sixties with acute or convalescent COVID-19. Both conserved end residues are part of each CDR3. Only some rows state a clone size, as once, few, many or a class for expanded clones.

cdr3_aa cdr3_length clone_size j_call v_call
CASSLAPLNYEQYF 14 NA TRBJ2-7 TRBV7-8
CASSLGPNYEQYF 13 NA TRBJ2-7 TRBV12-3/TRBV12-4
CASSLWSLNTEAFF 14 NA TRBJ1-1 TRBV28
CASIPDGGAYNEQFF 15 once TRBJ2-1 TRBV19
CAWSVGTGGYSPLHF 15 NA TRBJ1-6 TRBV30
CASSQTSGSSYNEQFF 16 NA TRBJ2-1 TRBV9
CASSLQGSVFGAQYF 15 NA TRBJ2-3 TRBV5-4
CAIRGQGAGETQYF 14 once TRBJ2-5 TRBV10-3
CATSRLQGNSNQPQHF 16 once TRBJ1-5 TRBV15
CASTLRGTDTQYF 13 NA TRBJ2-3 TRBV3-1/TRBV3-2
CASSFGQLTNYGYTF 15 NA TRBJ1-2 TRBV27
CASSRRQQSNTEAFF 15 NA TRBJ1-1 TRBV11-3
CASSSRGFNQPQHF 14 few TRBJ1-5 TRBV27
CASSLGQGVVEAFF 14 NA TRBJ1-1 TRBV5-6
CASSWTGNEKLFF 13 NA TRBJ1-4 TRBV19
CASSFLVDEQFF 12 NA TRBJ2-1 TRBV11-2
CASSSPSSPSTDTQYF 16 NA TRBJ2-3 TRBV27
CASSVGGSSYEQYF 14 NA TRBJ2-7 TRBV9
CASSVTQGTGANVLTF 16 NA TRBJ2-6 TRBV9
CASSPESGTQPQHF 14 NA TRBJ1-5 TRBV7-2
CASSYSRGLMDEQYF 15 NA TRBJ2-7 TRBV6-2/TRBV6-3
CASSLYGAGNTIYF 14 NA TRBJ1-3 TRBV5-4